The rows below give T cell receptor beta chains drawn from one sample of a study of T-cell reconstitution after alpha-beta-depleted transplantation in children. MiXCR, run by TCRdb on the PCR reads, gives a single entry per CDR3 protein. The table has around 500,000 distinct CDR3 sequences, roughly an eighth seen once. Material: PBMCs from the stem cell graft donor, obtained from the stem cell graft. The receptor source for this set is a human donor who donated a stem cell graft to a child with combined immunodeficiency. Each CDR3 is given with its conserved first and last residue. Fields, in order: V gene, clone size, J gene, D gene, CDR3 DNA, CDR3 protein. The D gene is left open where the match is weak. Rows may omit the clone size; those that give it use once, few, many or a size class.

TRBV20-1	many	TRBJ2-4	NA	TGCAGTGCAACCGGGACGAGGGACATTCAGTACTTC	CSATGTRDIQYF
TRBV29-1	NA	TRBJ2-2	TRBD1	TGCAGCGTTGAACCCGACAGGGGTACGGGAACCGGGGAGCTGTTTTTT	CSVEPDRGTGTGELFF
TRBV6-5	many	TRBJ2-5	NA	TGTGCCAGCAGTTACCGGGGACGGAGAGGGGAGACCCAGTACTTC	CASSYRGRRGETQYF
TRBV7-7	NA	TRBJ1-5	NA	TGTGCCAGCAGCTTATTCCGACAGGTAGATCAGCCCCAGCATTTT	CASSLFRQVDQPQHF
TRBV27	NA	TRBJ2-5	TRBD1	TGTGCCAGCATGAGGACAGGGTGGCGAGAGACCCAGTACTTC	CASMRTGWRETQYF
TRBV4-2	few	TRBJ2-1	TRBD2	TGTGCCAGCAGCCAAGAGACTGGACTAGGAATCAATGAGCAGTTCTTC	CASSQETGLGINEQFF
TRBV6-5	few	TRBJ1-1	NA	TGTGCCAGCAGTTCCTTACTTCCCCGGACGCAGGACACTGAAGCTTTCTTT	CASSSLLPRTQDTEAFF
TRBV15	NA	TRBJ1-2	NA	TGTGCCACCAGCCGGCAGAGGCCTATCGTGTTGGGGGGCGGCTACACCTTC	CATSRQRPIVLGGGYTF
TRBV11-1	many	TRBJ2-6	NA	TGTGCCAGCAGCTGGGCGTCACCCTCTGGGGCCAACGTCCTGACTTTC	CASSWASPSGANVLTF
TRBV20-1	many	TRBJ1-6	NA	TGCAGTGCTAGGGACCTCGAGGATTTTTATAATTCACCCCTCCACTTT	CSARDLEDFYNSPLHF
TRBV12-3/TRBV12-4	many	TRBJ2-7	NA	TGTGCCAGCAGCGGACGGTCCGTCTACGAGCAGTACTTC	CASSGRSVYEQYF
TRBV24-1	few	TRBJ2-3	NA	TGTGCCACCAGCGGCGGACTAGATACGCAGTATTTT	CATSGGLDTQYF
TRBV6-2/TRBV6-3	few	TRBJ1-4	NA	TGTGCCAGCAGTTACTCGATTCCCCAGGGGACCAAAGTTGCAACTAATGAAAAACTGTTTTTT	CASSYSIPQGTKVATNEKLFF
TRBV20-1	NA	TRBJ2-5	TRBD1	TGCAGTGCTAGAGATACGAACAGGGGGGAGACCCAGTACTTC	CSARDTNRGETQYF
TRBV7-8	NA	TRBJ2-7	TRBD1	TGTGCCAGCAGTAACCCGGACAGGGGTCACGAGCAGTACTTC	CASSNPDRGHEQYF
TRBV7-2	few	TRBJ2-2	NA	TGTGCCAGCACCCCGGGCCACGCCGGGGAGCTGTTTTTT	CASTPGHAGELFF
TRBV7-3	few	TRBJ2-7	TRBD1	TGTGCCAGCAGCTATGACAGGGGAAGAAAAACCTACGAGCAGTACTTC	CASSYDRGRKTYEQYF
TRBV7-2	many	TRBJ2-3	NA	TGTGCCAGCAGCTTAGTGAGGTCCATATACACAGATACGCAGTATTTT	CASSLVRSIYTDTQYF
TRBV6-2/TRBV6-3	few	TRBJ2-1	NA	TGTGCCAGCAGTTACGTTTTGGATGAGCAGTTCTTC	CASSYVLDEQFF
TRBV6-2/TRBV6-3	few	TRBJ1-1	NA	TGTGCCAGCAGTTACGCAGTGGGGGTTTTGGACACTGAAGCTTTCTTT	CASSYAVGVLDTEAFF